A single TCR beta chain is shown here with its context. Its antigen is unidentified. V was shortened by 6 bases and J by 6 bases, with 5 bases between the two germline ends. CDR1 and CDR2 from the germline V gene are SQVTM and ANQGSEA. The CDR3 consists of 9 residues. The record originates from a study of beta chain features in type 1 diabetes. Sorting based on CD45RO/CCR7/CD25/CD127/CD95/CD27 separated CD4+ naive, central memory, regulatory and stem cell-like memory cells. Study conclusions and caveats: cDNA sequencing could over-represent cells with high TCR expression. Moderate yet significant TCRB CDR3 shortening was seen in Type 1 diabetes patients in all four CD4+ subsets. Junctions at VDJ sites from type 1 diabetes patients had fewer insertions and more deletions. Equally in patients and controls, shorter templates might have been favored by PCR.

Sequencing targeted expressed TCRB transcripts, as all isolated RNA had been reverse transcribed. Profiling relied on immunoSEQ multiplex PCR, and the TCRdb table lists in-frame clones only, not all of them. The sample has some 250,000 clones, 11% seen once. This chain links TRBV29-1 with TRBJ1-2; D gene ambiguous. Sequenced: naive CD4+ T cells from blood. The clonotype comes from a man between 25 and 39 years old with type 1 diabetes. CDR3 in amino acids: CSVGDGYTF. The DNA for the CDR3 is TGCAGCGTGGGAGATGGCTACACCTTC.